One and the same sample provided the 17 T cell receptor beta chains below, sequenced in a study of blood T cell repertoires in COVID-19. TCRdb keeps only in-frame clones here, not all; method: immunoSEQ multiplex PCR. This table holds around 190,000 clones, roughly 85% found once. The sample comprised peripheral blood. The receptors were sampled from a woman older than 75 with acute or convalescent COVID-19.

The V and J genes are TRBV25-1 and TRBJ1-2, with a possible D match to TRBD1 (5 bases). In germline, CDR1 is MGHDK, CDR2 SYGVNS. The germline V and J ends were trimmed by 5 bases and 2 bases, with 12 bases remaining between them. The CDR3 has 14 amino acids. CDR3 sequence: CASSTGAKNYGYTF. CDR3 bases: TGTGCCAGCAGTACAGGAGCTAAAAACTATGGCTACACCTTC.

In DNA, the CDR3 is TGCGCCAGCAGCCCGGACCCGGACACTAACACCGGGGAGCTGTTTTTT. This sequence encodes CASSPDPDTNTGELFF. The chain combines TRBV4-1 with TRBJ2-2; D possibly corresponds to TRBD1 (5 bases). This CDR3 region has 16 residues. The germline V gene encodes CDR1 MGHRA and CDR2 YSYEKL. Trimming took off 4 bases at V and 2 bases at J, with 14 bases between the two ends.

The rearrangement uses TRBV6-5 and TRBJ1-1, with 7 bases identical to TRBD1. The germline gives CDR1 MNHEY, CDR2 SVGAGI. V was pared by 1 base and J by 0 bases, with 5 bases of the junction left unmatched. This CDR3 spans 16 amino acids. The CDR3 coding sequence is TGTGCCAGCAGTTACTTTACAGGGGCCCTGAACACTGAAGCTTTCTTT. Translation: CASSYFTGALNTEAFF.

The chain links TRBV5-6 to TRBJ2-4; tentative D call: TRBD1 (6 bases). Trimming stripped 1 base from V and 0 bases from J, with 14 bases between. Germline V gene sequence: CDR1 SGHDT, CDR2 YYEEEE. The length of the CDR3 is 17 residues. The CDR3 loop reads CASSLRPTGLAKNIQYF. Written as DNA, the CDR3 is TGTGCCAGCAGCTTGCGACCGACAGGCCTAGCCAAAAACATTCAGTACTTC.

This sequence joins TRBV6-5 and TRBJ2-1; 12 bases are shared with TRBD2. CDR3 size: 15 residues. With V trimmed by 2 bases and J by 4 bases, 0 bases remained unmatched. Per germline, CDR1 MNHEY and CDR2 SVGAGI. The CDR3 sequence is CASSYLAGGYNEQFF. The CDR3 bases are TGTGCCAGCAGTTACCTAGCGGGAGGGTACAATGAGCAGTTCTTC.

This sequence joins TRBV7-2 and TRBJ2-3; D not certain. This CDR3 comprises 15 residues. Germline V gene sequence: CDR1 SGHTA, CDR2 FQGNSA. Deletions cut 2 bases from V and 2 bases from J, with 11 bases between. In DNA form, the CDR3 reads TGTGCCAGCAGCTTAATGGGCAGTGCCACAGATACGCAGTATTTT. As protein: CASSLMGSATDTQYF.

This chain uses TRBV7-2 with TRBJ2-7, with 10 bases matching TRBD1. Germline loops: CDR1 SGHTA, CDR2 FQGNSA. CDR3 length: 18 amino acids. Trimming took 5 bases from V and 4 from J; bases not matched to a gene: 17. CDR3 protein: CASSPSRDRGRHGYEQYF. The CDR3 DNA reads TGTGCCAGCAGCCCGTCCCGGGACAGGGGCCGACACGGTTACGAGCAGTACTTC.

V gene TRBV2 combines with J gene TRBJ1-2; 8 nucleotides match TRBD1. Trimming took 5 bases from V and 5 from J; bases not matched to a gene: 7. The CDR3 totals 14 residues. The V gene's germline CDR1 is SNHLY and CDR2 FYNNEI. The CDR3 sequence: CASSSNDRGYGYTF. The CDR3 DNA reads as TGTGCCAGCAGTTCGAATGACAGGGGTTATGGCTACACCTTC. Using reference TRBV2 and TRBJ1-2 for the parts outside the CDR3, the full variable domain is EPEVTQTPSHQVTQMGQEVILRCVPISNHLYFYWYRQILGQKVEFLVSFYNNEISEKSEIFDDQFSVERPDGSNFTLKIRSTKLEDSAMYFCASSSNDRGYGYTFGSGTRLTVV.

The V gene is TRBV19, the J gene TRBJ1-5; TRBD1 matches at 8 bases. From germline, CDR1 is LNHDA and CDR2 SQIVND (reference sequence). The CDR3 spans 14 residues. V was clipped by 7 bases and J by 9 bases; unmatched bases: 11. CDR3 DNA sequence: TGTGCCAGTACCCTCGGACAGGGTCCCCTGCCCCAGCATTTT. Translated, it gives CASTLGQGPLPQHF.

The rearrangement joins TRBV7-9 to TRBJ2-1; 11 positions match TRBD2. This CDR3 has 18 residues. Germline CDR1 SEHNR, CDR2 FQNEAQ (reference sequence). With 5 bases clipped from V and 5 bases from J, the junction kept 14 bases outside the gene matches. The CDR3 is CASSSAGTSGMWDNEQFF. CDR3 nucleotide sequence: TGTGCCAGCAGCAGTGCCGGGACTAGCGGTATGTGGGACAATGAGCAGTTCTTC.

This chain joins TRBV6-5 and TRBJ2-1; D gene uncertain. This CDR3 comprises 15 residues. V was clipped by 0 bases and J by 5 bases, with 11 bases between them. The germline gives CDR1 MNHEY, CDR2 SVGAGI. The CDR3 is CASSYSAASNNEQFF. CDR3 nucleotide sequence: TGTGCCAGCAGTTACTCTGCAGCGTCCAACAATGAGCAGTTCTTC.

The chain joins TRBV2 to TRBJ1-4; a possible D gene is TRBD1 (6 bases). V was shortened by 10 bases and J by 0 bases, with 15 bases between the two germline ends. This CDR3 region has 15 residues. CDR1 and CDR2 from the germline V gene are SNHLY and FYNNEI. The CDR3 sequence is CATGLQGTTNEKLFF. Written as DNA, the CDR3 is TGTGCCACCGGTCTTCAGGGGACAACTAATGAAAAACTGTTTTTT.

The gene calls are TRBV7-3 and TRBJ1-1; perhaps TRBD1 as D (5 bases). The CDR3 extends over 14 amino acids. Trimming left V 8 bases short and J 3 bases short, with 16 bases between. Germline CDR1 SGHTA, CDR2 FQGTGA. This CDR3 reads CASRRQRDYTEAFF. CDR3 nucleotide sequence: TGTGCCAGCCGAAGACAGCGAGATTACACTGAAGCTTTCTTT.

This clone was detected once. This sequence joins TRBV30 and TRBJ1-5; 9 nucleotides align to TRBD1. CDR3 length: 16 amino acids. The germline V gene encodes CDR1 GTSNPN and CDR2 SVGIG (reference sequence). V trimming: 2 bases; J trimming: 2 bases; junction bases outside the gene matches: 7. CDR3 DNA: TGTGCCTGGAGTAAAAACCGGGACAGGGGCAATCAGCCCCAGCATTTT. Its translation: CAWSKNRDRGNQPQHF.

The CDR3 protein is CASSIWHQGNQPQHF. The CDR3 DNA follows: TGTGCCAGTAGTATCTGGCACCAGGGCAATCAGCCCCAGCATTTT. This chain uses TRBV19 with TRBJ1-5, with unresolved D. CDR1 is LNHDA and CDR2 is SQIVND in the germline V gene (reference sequence). Between the trimmed V and J ends, which lost 3 bases and 2 bases, there was a span of 11 bases. The CDR3 runs 15 residues.

The rearrangement uses TRBV3-1 (or the pseudogene TRBV3-2) and TRBJ2-1; no clear D. V was trimmed by 3 bases and J by 9 bases, leaving 9 bases between them. CDR1 and CDR2 (germline): LGHDT, YNNKEL (reference sequence). The CDR3 covers 12 residues. The CDR3 sequence is CASSQTGFEQFF. CDR3 nucleotide sequence: TGTGCCAGCAGCCAGACCGGGTTTGAGCAGTTCTTC.

V is TRBV7-9 and J is TRBJ2-5; 9 positions match TRBD1. The CDR3 totals 15 residues. Per the germline V gene, CDR1 is SEHNR and CDR2 is FQNEAQ (reference sequence). V lost 2 bases to trimming and J lost 1 base; unmatched junction nucleotides: 2. CDR3 sequence: CASSLTGGFQETQYF. The CDR3 nucleotides read TGTGCCAGCAGCTTAACAGGGGGCTTCCAAGAGACCCAGTACTTC.